This is a list of T cell receptor beta chains from one sample in a study of chemoradiotherapy in HPV16-positive cancers. Repertoires were generated with immunoSEQ multiplex PCR, while TCRdb's copy carries only in-frame clones and drops some. The data show 14,000 or so clones, with roughly nine tenths seen just once and around 4.5% held by the top ten. Material: tumor tissue, obtained from a patient who underwent chemoradiotherapy. The receptors derive from a human donor with HPV-associated anogenital cancer. Both conserved end residues are part of each CDR3. The D gene is left open where the match is weak. A clone size is listed for some rows: how often the clone was seen (once, few, many), or a class if it is expanded.

NA 13 TRBJ1-1 NA TRBV5-5 TGTGCCAGCAGCTTTCAGGGTAACACTGAAGCTTTCTTT CASSFQGNTEAFF
NA 13 TRBJ2-7 NA TRBV2 TGTGCCAGCAATGGGGTTGGGAACTACGAGCAGTACTTC CASNGVGNYEQYF
NA 14 TRBJ2-5 NA TRBV6-5 TGTGCCAGCAGCCCCGTGCCCCAAACGGAGACCCAGTACTTC CASSPVPQTETQYF
NA 11 TRBJ1-2 NA TRBV4-2 TGTGCCAGCAGCCTTGAGGGGTCCTACACCTTC CASSLEGSYTF
NA 16 TRBJ1-2 NA TRBV19 TGTGCCAGTAGCCAAAACCAGGGAGGGGCTATGCATGGCTACACCTTC CASSQNQGGAMHGYTF
once 15 TRBJ1-2 NA TRBV10-3 TGTGCCATCAGTGAGCCCGACCGGCCCCGGGATGGCTACACCTTC CAISEPDRPRDGYTF
NA 12 TRBJ2-1 NA TRBV7-9 TGTGCCAGCGAGGGTATAGGCAATGAGCAGTTCTTC CASEGIGNEQFF
NA 13 TRBJ2-5 TRBD1 TRBV6-5 TGTGCCAGCAGTACCACAGGGGTTGAGACCCAGTACTTC CASSTTGVETQYF
once 15 TRBJ2-7 TRBD2 TRBV4-1 TGCGCCAGCAGCCGAGGACTAGCGGGAGATGAGGAGCAGTACTTC CASSRGLAGDEEQYF
NA 15 TRBJ1-6 NA TRBV11-2 TGTGCCAGCAGCTTAGGGAGGACTGTAGTTTCACCCCTCCACTTT CASSLGRTVVSPLHF
NA 12 TRBJ2-5 TRBD2 TRBV30 TGTGCCTGGGGTAGCGGGGCAGAGACCCAGTACTTC CAWGSGAETQYF
NA 13 TRBJ1-2 NA TRBV2 TGTGCCAGCAGTGGGTCTGGGAACTATGGCTACACCTTC CASSGSGNYGYTF
NA 11 TRBJ2-7 NA TRBV11-3 TGTGCCAGCAGCTTCAGATACGAGCAGTACTTC CASSFRYEQYF
NA 14 TRBJ1-2 NA TRBV6-5 TGTGCCAGCAGTTCCCCGGGCAGGGCAGATGGCTACACCTTC CASSSPGRADGYTF
NA 14 TRBJ2-2 NA TRBV7-7 TGTGCTAGCAGCTTAAGAAGGGACACCGGGGAGCTGTTTTTT CASSLRRDTGELFF
NA 14 TRBJ1-2 TRBD1 TRBV7-2 TGTGCCAGCAGCGCAACCGGGACAGTAAATGGCTACACCTTC CASSATGTVNGYTF
NA 12 TRBJ2-1 TRBD2 TRBV6-6 TGTGCCAGCAACGATAGCGGGAGGGAGCAGTTCTTC CASNDSGREQFF
NA 13 TRBJ2-4 NA TRBV5-6 TGTGCCAGCAGCGGAGGGTCTAAAAACATTCAGTACTTC CASSGGSKNIQYF
NA 13 TRBJ2-3 TRBD2 TRBV7-9 TGTGCCAGCAGCTTAACCTCTCCGGGACTACAGTATTTT CASSLTSPGLQYF
NA 14 TRBJ1-5 NA TRBV7-3 TGTGCCAGCATCTACTTGGGAGGCAATCAGCCCCAGCATTTT CASIYLGGNQPQHF
NA 15 TRBJ2-5 TRBD2 TRBV5-1 TGCGCCAGCAGCACTGGGACTAGCGGGGGGGAGACCCAGTACTTC CASSTGTSGGETQYF
NA 12 TRBJ2-5 NA TRBV11-3 TGTGCCAGCAGCCTCGGGCAAGAGACCCAGTACTTC CASSLGQETQYF
NA 18 TRBJ2-6 NA TRBV4-1 TGCGCCAGCAGCCAAGAGGTCCGGGGAGCGGAAGGGGCCAACGTCCTGACTTTC CASSQEVRGAEGANVLTF
NA 12 TRBJ2-2 NA TRBV2 TGTGCCAGCAGTAGGGGTGCGGGGGAGCTGTTTTTT CASSRGAGELFF
NA 14 TRBJ2-1 NA TRBV11-3 TGTGCCAGCAGCTTAGGAGGACTTCCTAATGAGCAGTTCTTC CASSLGGLPNEQFF
NA 17 TRBJ2-3 TRBD2 TRBV11-3 TGTGCCAGCAGCTTAGGAGGGACTAGCAGTCGCACAGATACGCAGTATTTT CASSLGGTSSRTDTQYF
NA 15 TRBJ1-2 NA TRBV6-1 TGTGCCAGCAGTGAAGCTCGGCAGGACGACTATGGCTACACCTTC CASSEARQDDYGYTF
NA 14 TRBJ2-3 TRBD1 TRBV11-2 TGTGCCAGCAGCTTGGGACAGGGCACAGATACGCAGTATTTT CASSLGQGTDTQYF
once 13 TRBJ2-3 NA TRBV11-3 TGTGCCAGCAGCTTAGAAAGGGTGGATACGCAGTATTTT CASSLERVDTQYF
NA 16 TRBJ1-2 NA TRBV18 TGTGCCAGCTCACCACAGTCGTCGACTCTCAACTATGGCTACACCTTC CASSPQSSTLNYGYTF
NA 16 TRBJ2-6 NA TRBV21-1 TGTGCCAGCAGCATCAACAGGGGATGCGGGGCCAACGTCCTGACTTTC CASSINRGCGANVLTF
NA 13 TRBJ2-7 NA TRBV29-1 TGCAGCGTTGAGACCGGGAACTCCTACGAGCAGTACTTC CSVETGNSYEQYF
few 13 TRBJ1-1 NA TRBV7-2 TGTGCCAGCAGCCTCGACCTGAACACTGAAGCTTTCTTT CASSLDLNTEAFF
NA 11 TRBJ1-4 NA TRBV27 TGTGCCAGCAGTTTAGGAGGAAAACTGTTTTTT CASSLGGKLFF
NA 14 TRBJ1-6 NA TRBV5-1 TGCGCCAGCAGCACGGACAACTATAATTCACCCCTCCACTTT CASSTDNYNSPLHF
NA 13 TRBJ1-5 NA TRBV10-3 TGTGCCATCAGTGCGGGGGCAGGTCAGCCCCAGCATTTT CAISAGAGQPQHF
once 12 TRBJ1-6 NA TRBV28 TGTGCCAGCATTGGGAGGAATTCACCCCTCCACTTT CASIGRNSPLHF
NA 15 TRBJ2-3 NA TRBV5-4 TGTGCCAGCAGCTTGGATGGGGGTTCCACAGATACGCAGTATTTT CASSLDGGSTDTQYF
NA 14 TRBJ1-2 NA TRBV7-2 TGTGCCAGCAGCTTAGGATTGGAGAACTATGGCTACACCTTC CASSLGLENYGYTF
NA 16 TRBJ2-5 NA TRBV5-1 TGCGCCACCACCCCTGGAGGGGTCGGCATAGGAGAGACCCAGTACTTC CATTPGGVGIGETQYF
once 15 TRBJ1-5 TRBD1 TRBV7-9 TGTGCCAGCAGCTTAGAAGGGGGCGCACATCAGCCCCAGCATTTT CASSLEGGAHQPQHF
NA 16 TRBJ2-2 TRBD2 TRBV5-1 TGCGCCAGCAGCTTGGAAATAGCGGGAAACACCGGGGAGCTGTTTTTT CASSLEIAGNTGELFF
NA 14 TRBJ2-3 TRBD2 TRBV7-2 TGTGCCAGCAGCTTAGGACAGTCGGGGGGTACGCAGTATTTT CASSLGQSGGTQYF
NA 13 TRBJ1-1 NA TRBV6-4 TGTGCCAGCAGCAGACAGTATGGCACTGAAGCTTTCTTT CASSRQYGTEAFF
few 13 TRBJ1-5 TRBD1 TRBV30 TGTGCCTGGAGCAGGGGGCTCGGTCAGCCCCAGCATTTT CAWSRGLGQPQHF
NA 15 TRBJ2-5 NA TRBV7-2 TGTGCCAGCAGCTTAGGTACTTGGGATCAAGAGACCCAGTACTTC CASSLGTWDQETQYF